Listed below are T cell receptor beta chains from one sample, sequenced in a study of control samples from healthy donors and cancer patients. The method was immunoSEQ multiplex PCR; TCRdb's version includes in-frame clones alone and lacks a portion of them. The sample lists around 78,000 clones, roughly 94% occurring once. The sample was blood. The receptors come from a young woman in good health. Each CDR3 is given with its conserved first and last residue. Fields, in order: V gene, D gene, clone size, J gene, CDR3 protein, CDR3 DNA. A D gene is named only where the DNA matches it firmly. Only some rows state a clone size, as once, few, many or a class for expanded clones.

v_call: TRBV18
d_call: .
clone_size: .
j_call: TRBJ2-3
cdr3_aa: CASSQTGMYTDTQYF
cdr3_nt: TGTGCCAGCTCACAAACAGGGATGTACACAGATACGCAGTATTTT

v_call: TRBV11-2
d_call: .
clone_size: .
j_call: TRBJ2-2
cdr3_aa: CASSLERGRELFF
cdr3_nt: TGTGCCAGCAGCTTAGAGAGGGGAAGGGAGCTGTTTTTT

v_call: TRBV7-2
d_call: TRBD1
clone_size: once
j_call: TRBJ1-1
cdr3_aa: CASSPRDRNTEAFF
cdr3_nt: TGTGCCAGCAGCCCCCGGGACAGGAACACTGAAGCTTTCTTT

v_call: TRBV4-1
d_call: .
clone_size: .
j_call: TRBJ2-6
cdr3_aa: CASSQDLWGAGANVLTF
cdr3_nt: TGCGCCAGCAGCCAAGATCTTTGGGGGGCTGGGGCCAACGTCCTGACTTTC

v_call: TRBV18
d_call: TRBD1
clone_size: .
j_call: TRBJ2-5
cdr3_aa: CASSPPGQQETQYF
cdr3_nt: TGTGCCAGCTCACCACCGGGACAGCAAGAGACCCAGTACTTC

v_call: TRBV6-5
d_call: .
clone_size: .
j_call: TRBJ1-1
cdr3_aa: CASSPTLMNTEAFF
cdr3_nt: TGTGCCAGCAGTCCGACTCTGATGAACACTGAAGCTTTCTTT

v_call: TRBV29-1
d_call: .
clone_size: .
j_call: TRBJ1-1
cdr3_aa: CSVGSLGRNTEAFF
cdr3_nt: TGCAGCGTTGGCTCGCTTGGGAGGAACACTGAAGCTTTCTTT

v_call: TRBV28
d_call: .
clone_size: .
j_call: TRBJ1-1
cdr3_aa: CASSLTPDSNTEAFF
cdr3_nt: TGTGCCAGCAGTTTAACCCCCGATAGCAACACTGAAGCTTTCTTT

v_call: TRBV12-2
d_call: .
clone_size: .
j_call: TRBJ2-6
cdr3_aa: CASRLLHPSGANVLTF
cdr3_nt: TGTGCAAGTCGCTTACTCCACCCCTCTGGGGCCAACGTCCTGACTTTC

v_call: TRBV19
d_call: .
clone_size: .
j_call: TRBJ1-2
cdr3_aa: CASSMFLRQFNYGYTF
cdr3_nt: TGTGCCAGTAGTATGTTTCTTCGGCAGTTTAACTATGGCTACACCTTC

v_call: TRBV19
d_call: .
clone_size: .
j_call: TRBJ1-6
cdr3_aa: CASSNGQPSDSPLHF
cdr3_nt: TGTGCCAGTAGTAACGGACAGCCCTCCGATTCACCCCTCCACTTT

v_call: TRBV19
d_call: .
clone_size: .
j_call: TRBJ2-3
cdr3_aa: CASSTLLGLGGDTQYF
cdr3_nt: TGTGCCAGTAGTACACTTTTGGGGCTAGGCGGAGATACGCAGTATTTT

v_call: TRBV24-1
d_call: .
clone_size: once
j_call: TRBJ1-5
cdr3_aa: CATASAAGNQPQHF
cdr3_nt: TGTGCCACCGCCTCGGCAGCGGGGAATCAGCCCCAGCATTTT

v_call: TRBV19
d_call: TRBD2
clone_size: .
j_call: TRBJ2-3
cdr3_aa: CASSTPTSGVVQVVDTQYF
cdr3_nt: TGTGCCAGTAGTACGCCGACTAGCGGGGTAGTTCAGGTGGTAGATACGCAGTATTTT

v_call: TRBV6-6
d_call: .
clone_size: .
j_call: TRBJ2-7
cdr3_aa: CASMRTESYEQYF
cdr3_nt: TGTGCCAGCATGCGGACAGAGTCCTACGAGCAGTACTTC

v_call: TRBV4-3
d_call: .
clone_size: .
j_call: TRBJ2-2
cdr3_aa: CASSQEGHSNTGELFF
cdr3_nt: TGCGCCAGCAGCCAAGAAGGGCATTCGAACACCGGGGAGCTGTTTTTT

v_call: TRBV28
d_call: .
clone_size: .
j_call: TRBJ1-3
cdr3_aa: CASSLSRRGGRNTIYF
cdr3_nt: TGTGCCAGCAGTTTATCGAGGAGGGGCGGGCGAAACACCATATATTTT

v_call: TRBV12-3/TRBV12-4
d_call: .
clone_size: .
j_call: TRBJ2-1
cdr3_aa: CASSLGNEQFF
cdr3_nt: TGTGCCAGCAGTTTGGGCAATGAGCAGTTCTTC

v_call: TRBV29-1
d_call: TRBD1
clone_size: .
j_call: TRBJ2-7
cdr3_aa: CSVVRQGATEQYF
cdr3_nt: TGCAGCGTTGTTAGACAGGGGGCGACCGAGCAGTACTTC

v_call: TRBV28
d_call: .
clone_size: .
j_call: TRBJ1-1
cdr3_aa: CASFSDTEAFF
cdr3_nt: TGTGCCAGCTTTTCGGACACTGAAGCTTTCTTT

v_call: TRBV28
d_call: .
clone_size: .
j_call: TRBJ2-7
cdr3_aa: CASSRTTVNSYEQYF
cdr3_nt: TGTGCCAGCAGTCGAACGACAGTTAACTCCTACGAGCAGTACTTC

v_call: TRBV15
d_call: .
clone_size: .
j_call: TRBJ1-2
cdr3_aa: CATSRDDIGYTF
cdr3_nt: TGTGCCACCAGCAGAGACGATATTGGCTACACCTTC

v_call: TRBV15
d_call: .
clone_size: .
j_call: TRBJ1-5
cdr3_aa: CATSPRRALGDQPQHF
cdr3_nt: TGTGCCACCAGCCCCCGGCGGGCTCTGGGCGATCAGCCCCAGCATTTT

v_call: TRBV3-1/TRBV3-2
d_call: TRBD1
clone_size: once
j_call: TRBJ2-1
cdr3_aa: CASSRRGTGGEGEQFF
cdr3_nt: TGTGCCAGCAGCAGGAGAGGGACAGGGGGTGAGGGTGAGCAGTTCTTC

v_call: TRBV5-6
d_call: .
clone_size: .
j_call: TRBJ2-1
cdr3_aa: CASSLVGVLHNEQFF
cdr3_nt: TGTGCCAGCAGCTTGGTGGGCGTCCTCCACAATGAGCAGTTCTTC

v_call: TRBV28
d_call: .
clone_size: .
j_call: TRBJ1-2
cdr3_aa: CASSPNRPGYTF
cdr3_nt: TGTGCCAGCAGTCCGAACCGACCGGGCTACACCTTC

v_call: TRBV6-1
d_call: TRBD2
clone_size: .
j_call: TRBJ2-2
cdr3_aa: CASSETRASGTGELFF
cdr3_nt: TGTGCCAGCAGTGAAACCCGGGCTAGCGGCACCGGGGAGCTGTTTTTT

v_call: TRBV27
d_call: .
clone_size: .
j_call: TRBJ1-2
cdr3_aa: CASSLSFRYGYTF
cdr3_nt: TGTGCCAGCAGTTTATCGTTCCGCTATGGCTACACCTTC

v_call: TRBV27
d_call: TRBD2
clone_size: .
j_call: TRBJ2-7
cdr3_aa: CASSPGTSIHEQYF
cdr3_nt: TGTGCCAGCAGTCCGGGGACTAGCATCCACGAGCAGTACTTC

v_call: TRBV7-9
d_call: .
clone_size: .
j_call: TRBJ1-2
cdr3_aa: CASSPPLGQDPYYGYTF
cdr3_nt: TGTGCCAGCAGCCCCCCCCTGGGGCAGGACCCGTACTATGGCTACACCTTC

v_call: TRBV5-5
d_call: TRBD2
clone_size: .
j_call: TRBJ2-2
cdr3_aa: CASSFLPSGTGELFF
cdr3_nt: TGTGCCAGCAGCTTTTTGCCTAGCGGAACCGGGGAGCTGTTTTTT